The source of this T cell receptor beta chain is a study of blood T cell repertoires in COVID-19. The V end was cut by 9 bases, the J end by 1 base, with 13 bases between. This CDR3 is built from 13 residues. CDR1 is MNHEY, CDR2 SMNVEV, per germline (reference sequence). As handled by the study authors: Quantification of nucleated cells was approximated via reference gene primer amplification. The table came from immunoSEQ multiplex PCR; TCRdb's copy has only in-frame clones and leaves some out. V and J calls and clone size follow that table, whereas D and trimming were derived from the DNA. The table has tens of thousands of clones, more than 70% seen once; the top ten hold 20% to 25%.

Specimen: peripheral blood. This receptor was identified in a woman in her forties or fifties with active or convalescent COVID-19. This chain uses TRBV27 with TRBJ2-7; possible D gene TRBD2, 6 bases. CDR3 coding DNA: TGTGCCAGTCGGGACTTAAGGTCCTACGAGCAGTACTTC. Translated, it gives CASRDLRSYEQYF.